These 27 T cell receptor beta chains were sequenced from one sample in a study of cytomegalovirus exposure and HLA in healthy donors. Vbeta (60) and Jbeta (13) primers were used in the PCR. Method: immunoSEQ multiplex PCR; TCRdb's copy keeps in-frame clones and lacks some. The sample data list some 150,000 clones. The source material was PBMCs. These receptor sequences come from a middle-aged man in good health and CMV-seronegative.

The V gene is TRBV6-1, the J gene TRBJ2-3; 9 positions agree with TRBD2. Germline CDR1 is MNHNS and CDR2 is SASEGT. V shed 6 bases, J shed 1 base, and the junction held 5 bases outside the gene matches. This CDR3 contains 15 residues. The CDR3 DNA reads TGTGCCAGCAGGGAGCGGGGGGCCGGCACAGATACGCAGTATTTT. Protein product: CASRERGAGTDTQYF.

The rearrangement links TRBV9 to TRBJ1-5, with no clear D. V was clipped by 2 bases and J by 1 base, with 4 bases between them. This CDR3 is built from 13 residues. CDR1 SGDLS and CDR2 YYNGEE come from the germline V gene. In DNA, the CDR3 is TGTGCCAGCAGCGTTAGCAGCAATCAGCCCCAGCATTTT. Its protein product is CASSVSSNQPQHF.

The chain joins TRBV29-1 to TRBJ1-5; TRBD1 matches 7 bases. The CDR3 length is 12 residues. The germline V gene has CDR1 SQVTM and CDR2 ANQGSEA. After removal of 5 bases from V and 6 bases from J, the junction contained 4 bases not matched to a gene. DNA for the CDR3: TGCAGCGTTACAGGGGAAGGTCAGCCCCAGCATTTT. Its protein product is CSVTGEGQPQHF.

This rearrangement joins TRBV4-3 to TRBJ1-1; maybe TRBD1 (5 bases). The CDR3 is made up of 15 amino acids. Per the germline V gene, CDR1 is LGHNA and CDR2 is YSLEER. Trimming removed 0 bases at V and 0 bases at J, with 8 bases between. The CDR3 coding sequence is TGCGCCAGCAGCCAAGAGTCAGGGATGAACACTGAAGCTTTCTTT. It translates to CASSQESGMNTEAFF.

The V gene is TRBV6-5, the J gene TRBJ1-5; 10 nucleotides line up with TRBD1. CDR3 length: 15 residues. Germline V gene sequence: CDR1 MNHEY, CDR2 SVGAGI. Trimming cost V 6 bases and J 1 base; bases outside gene matches: 3. The CDR3 region has the DNA TGTGCCAGCAGGGAGGGACAGGGGAGCAATCAGCCCCAGCATTTT. This translates into CASREGQGSNQPQHF.

CDR3: CASSLRRGETQYF. CDR3 DNA sequence: TGTGCCAGCAGTTTAAGGAGAGGAGAGACCCAGTACTTC. The chain links TRBV27 to TRBJ2-5; D is ambiguous. Trimming cost V 2 bases and J 4 bases, with 8 bases left between them. Germline CDR1 MNHEY, CDR2 SMNVEV (reference sequence). This CDR3 has 13 amino acids.

The gene calls are TRBV28 and TRBJ2-7; the D gene is possibly TRBD2 (6 bases). The CDR3 extends over 12 amino acids. Germline CDR1 reads MDHEN; CDR2 reads SYDVKM. V was pared by 10 bases and J by 3 bases, with 13 bases between. CDR3 DNA: TGTGCCACTCGAGGGGACTTCTACGAGCAGTACTTC. Translating it yields CATRGDFYEQYF.

The chain recombines TRBV18 with TRBJ2-2, with D perhaps matching TRBD1 (6 bases). V was trimmed by 0 bases and J by 4 bases, leaving 12 bases between them. CDR3 length: 16 residues. The germline gives CDR1 KGHSH, CDR2 LQKENI. The CDR3 DNA reads TGTGCCAGCTCACCACCGACGGCAGGGGCCACCGGGGAGCTGTTTTTT. Translating gives CASSPPTAGATGELFF. Full variable domain (rest looked up from reference TRBV18 and TRBJ2-2): NAGVMQNPRHLVRRRGQEARLRCSPMKGHSHVYWYRQLPEEGLKFMVYLQKENIIDESGMPKERFSAEFPKEGPSILRIQQVVRGDSAAYFCASSPPTAGATGELFFGEGSRLTVL.

The chain carries TRBV5-1 and TRBJ2-4; TRBD2 might be the D (7 bases). The CDR3 covers 16 residues. The V end lost 4 bases, the J end lost 6 bases, and 20 bases lay between the germline ends. In germline, CDR1 is SGHRS, CDR2 YFSETQ. In nucleotides, the CDR3 is TGCGCCAGCAGCAGCGCGGGGGCCCAAGCGTCAAACATTCAGTACTTC. Protein sequence: CASSSAGAQASNIQYF.

The CDR3 DNA sequence: TGTGCCAGCAGCTTAGTAGCGGGGGGACAAGAGACCCAGTACTTC. Its protein is CASSLVAGGQETQYF. The rearrangement joins TRBV7-2 to TRBJ2-5, with 10 bases that match TRBD2. This CDR3 has 15 amino acids. After removal of 1 base from V and 2 bases from J, the junction contained 1 base not matched to a gene. The V gene's germline CDR1 is SGHTA and CDR2 FQGNSA.

This chain connects TRBV5-5 to TRBJ1-2; no definite D call. Deletions cut 0 bases from V and 2 bases from J, with 8 bases between. Germline-derived CDR1 and CDR2 are SGHKS and YYEKEE (reference sequence). The CDR3 loop spans 14 amino acids. The CDR3 sequence is CASSLVPGNYGYTF. The DNA of the CDR3 is TGTGCCAGCAGCTTGGTTCCGGGGAACTATGGCTACACCTTC.

Worth noting for this clone: The same CDR3 arises from other DNA sequences in this sample as well. The chain couples TRBV5-6 to TRBJ1-5, with D tentatively TRBD1 (5 bases). The V end lost 1 base, the J end lost 2 bases, and 10 bases lay between the germline ends. CDR1 is SGHDT, CDR2 YYEEEE, per germline. The CDR3 extends over 15 amino acids. CDR3 bases: TGTGCCAGCAGCTTGAGGCAGGGCGGCAATCAGCCCCAGCATTTT. Translating it yields CASSLRQGGNQPQHF.

The chain joins TRBV7-9 to TRBJ2-7; a weak D match, TRBD1 (5 bases). This CDR3 is 15 amino acids long. Germline V gene sequence: CDR1 SEHNR, CDR2 FQNEAQ (reference sequence). V lost 5 bases, J lost 5 bases, and 19 bases lay in between. In nucleotides, the CDR3 is TGTGCCAGCAGCCCTATCAAGGCAGGGTACAACGAGCAGTACTTC. Its translation is CASSPIKAGYNEQYF.

The chain is built from TRBV5-8 and TRBJ1-1, with D possibly matching TRBD1 (6 bases). CDR3 length: 13 residues. V was pared by 4 bases and J by 8 bases, with 15 bases between. In germline, CDR1 is SGHTS, CDR2 YDEGEE. CDR3 in amino acids: CASSTRRTDEAFF. The CDR3 DNA follows: TGTGCCAGCAGCACTAGAAGGACAGACGAAGCTTTCTTT.

The chain is built from TRBV6-1 and TRBJ1-4; 12 positions match TRBD1. CDR3 length: 16 residues. J was trimmed by 8 bases and V by 3 bases; bases with no gene match: 7. In germline, CDR1 is MNHNS, CDR2 SASEGT. The CDR3 DNA reads as TGTGCCAGCAGTGATTGGTCAGGGACAGGGGGCGAAAAACTGTTTTTT. This gives the protein CASSDWSGTGGEKLFF.

The chain employs TRBV5-6 and TRBJ2-7; no clear D. Germline V gives CDR1 SGHDT, CDR2 YYEEEE. Trimming cost V 2 bases and J 3 bases, with 6 bases left between them. The CDR3 is made up of 12 amino acids. The chain's CDR3 is CASSFTDYEQYF. CDR3 DNA sequence: TGTGCCAGCAGCTTCACAGACTACGAGCAGTACTTC.

This chain joins TRBV5-4 and TRBJ2-7, with 10 bases aligning to TRBD1. The junction had 8 bases not matched to a gene; V was cut back by 7 bases and J by 4 bases. This CDR3 contains 14 residues. From germline, CDR1 is SGHNT and CDR2 YYREEE (reference sequence). The CDR3 coding sequence is TGTGCCAGCCGCCAGGGGACAGGGGTTTACGAGCAGTACTTC. It specifies CASRQGTGVYEQYF.

This chain connects TRBV6-5 to TRBJ1-1; 10 nucleotides line up with TRBD1. The CDR3 contains 15 residues. Looked up from germline, CDR1 is MNHEY and CDR2 is SVGAGI. V shed 6 bases and J 1 base; nucleotides not matched to a gene: 5. Here the CDR3 reads CASSPDRGQNTEAFF. The DNA of the CDR3 is TGTGCCAGCAGCCCCGACAGGGGGCAGAACACTGAAGCTTTCTTT.

The V call is TRBV10-3, the J call TRBJ1-2; a possible D gene is TRBD1 (6 bases). The germline CDR1 and CDR2 sequences are ENHRY and SYGVKD. This CDR3 has 14 amino acids. The V end was cut by 2 bases, the J end by 2 bases, with 9 bases between. The CDR3 DNA reads TGTGCCATCAGTGAGCATCAGGGGAACTATGGCTACACCTTC. Translation gives CAISEHQGNYGYTF.

The V and J genes are TRBV6-1 and TRBJ2-7; D ambiguous. The CDR3 has 12 amino acids. CDR1 is MNHNS and CDR2 is SASEGT in the germline V gene. V lost 2 bases and J 7 bases, leaving 9 bases between the germline ends. CDR3 in amino acids: CASSEIAYEQYF. The CDR3 DNA reads as TGTGCCAGCAGTGAAATCGCGTATGAGCAGTACTTC.

This chain joins TRBV2 and TRBJ1-1; D unresolved. CDR3 length: 14 residues. Germline values: CDR1 SNHLY, CDR2 FYNNEI. V was shortened by 4 bases and J by 1 base, with 10 bases between the two germline ends. This chain's CDR3 is CASSGLFGNTEAFF. The DNA for the CDR3 is TGTGCCAGCAGTGGCTTGTTCGGGAACACTGAAGCTTTCTTT.

In nucleotides, the CDR3 is TGTGCCAGCAGCCTAAACAGGGGCGCCAGGGAAGCTTTCTTT. It translates to CASSLNRGAREAFF. The J gene is TRBJ1-1, the V gene TRBV13; TRBD1 agrees at 7 bases. The CDR3 runs to 14 residues. Germline V gene lookup returns CDR1 PRHDT and CDR2 FYEKMQ (reference sequence). V lost 5 bases and J lost 8; bases outside the gene matches: 11.

The chain joins TRBV5-1 to TRBJ2-7; D possibly corresponds to TRBD1 (6 bases). In germline, CDR1 is SGHRS, CDR2 YFSETQ. This CDR3 is built from 14 residues. V dropped 4 bases and J dropped 5 bases, with 16 bases sitting between them. DNA for the CDR3: TGCGCCAGCAGCCCACAGGGTTTTGTCGACGAGCAGTACTTC. Translated: CASSPQGFVDEQYF. Supplemented by reference TRBV5-1 and TRBJ2-7, the full variable domain reads KAGVTQTPRYLIKTRGQQVTLSCSPISGHRSVSWYQQTPGQGLQFLFEYFSETQRNKGNFPGRFSGRQFSNSRSEMNVSTLELGDSALYLCASSPQGFVDEQYFGPGTRLTVT.

The rearrangement joins TRBV5-1 to TRBJ2-7; no clear D gene. Deletions cut 1 base from V and 2 bases from J, with 19 bases between. Germline lookup yields CDR1 SGHRS and CDR2 YFSETQ. This CDR3 has 17 amino acids. The CDR3 spells CASSLILSQATPYEQYF. CDR3 DNA sequence: TGCGCCAGCAGCTTGATCCTCTCCCAGGCTACTCCCTACGAGCAGTACTTC.

The chain has TRBV7-2 and TRBJ1-6, with D possibly matching TRBD1 (5 bases). V was clipped by 5 bases and J by 3 bases, with 11 bases between them. The CDR3 loop spans 15 amino acids. Germline CDR1 is SGHTA and CDR2 is FQGNSA. The CDR3, as DNA: TGTGCCAGCAGCCGACAGACAGACTATAATTCACCCCTCCACTTT. Translated: CASSRQTDYNSPLHF.

The CDR3 region is CASSRGQEGKYEQYF. CDR3 nucleotide sequence: TGCGCCAGCAGCCGGGGACAGGAGGGGAAGTACGAGCAGTACTTC. This rearrangement joins TRBV4-1 to TRBJ2-7; TRBD1 aligns across 8 bases. The V gene's germline CDR1 is MGHRA and CDR2 YSYEKL. This CDR3 spans 15 amino acids. V lost 4 bases and J lost 4; bases outside the gene matches: 9.

V and J are TRBV7-9 and TRBJ2-7; 10 positions agree with TRBD2. V gave up 5 bases and J gave up 4 bases; unmatched junction bases: 8. From germline, CDR1 is SEHNR and CDR2 FQNEAQ (reference sequence). This CDR3 spans 15 amino acids. The CDR3 is CASSPLVAGGYEQYF. For the CDR3, the DNA is TGTGCCAGCAGCCCCTTGGTAGCGGGGGGTTACGAGCAGTACTTC. Using reference TRBV7-9 and TRBJ2-7 for the parts outside the CDR3, the full variable domain is DTGVSQNPRHKITKRGQNVTFRCDPISEHNRLYWYRQTLGQGPEFLTYFQNEAQLEKSRLLSDRFSAERPKGSFSTLEIQRTEQGDSAMYLCASSPLVAGGYEQYFGPGTRLTVT.